This T cell receptor beta chain originates from a study of cytomegalovirus exposure and HLA in healthy donors (dated by TCRdb to the late 2010s). As for the study more broadly: According to an earlier analysis of around 600 of the donors, about 180 million T cells yielded approximately 120 million unique TCR beta sequences and 250 to 350 Gb of sequence data. An earlier analysis of around 640 of the donors used high-throughput TCR beta sequencing to judge whether each TCR beta V gene segment behaved as functional or pseudogenic. Among the roughly 400 genotyped donors, approximately 82% belonged to the genetic ancestry cluster associated with self-reported Caucasian donors. An early release covering approximately 600 HLA-typed donors comprised roughly 300 gigabases of sequencing data and around 80 million unique TCR sequences. All discovery cohort repertoires had been generated on a single sequencing platform. HLA typing included class I and class II loci at four-digit resolution. The later analysis used no new phenotypic data to find candidate immune exposures, relying instead on TCR beta sequences and their occurrence across donors. Donor age, sex, ethnicity and CMV serostatus were compiled together with the repertoire data. The T cell repertoires of roughly 660 subjects were profiled by immunosequencing and related to cytomegalovirus serostatus. Along with the approximately 650-subject first cohort, a separate validation cohort of approximately 110 different subjects was used. A later analysis re-examined previously published TCR beta repertoires from around 670 donors and added high-resolution HLA genotyping to investigate patterns of TCR occurrence. A handful of DR-DQ haplotypes were handled as single units for association and clustering because linkage in the cohort was strong. To predict cytomegalovirus infection status, the study combined high-throughput TCR immunosequencing, statistical association of individual TCRs with disease status, and machine learning. Typing coverage differed by locus: A, B, C, DRB1 and DQB1 were typed in about 620-640 donors, DQA1 in roughly 500, DPA1 in some 610, and DPB1 in about 450. Among some 400 genotyped donors of the cohort, an average of approximately 200,000 unique TCR beta nucleotide sequences was sequenced per donor, of which approximately 18% were non-productive. The study aimed to test whether signatures of past pathogen exposure could be identified by cataloging public T cell receptors. A later genetic analysis took genome-wide SNP genotypes for about 60% of the roughly 670 donors and used that subset as a discovery cohort. Findings and caveats that apply to the study as a whole: A later analysis reported that several top co-occurrence clusters appeared linked to parvovirus B19, influenza, CMV and Epstein-Barr virus. About 17 rarely observed V segments, including chromosome 9 orphons, were excluded from the earlier analysis of some 590 of the donors because counts were too low. A further reported finding was that TCR beta sequences accurately predicted the HLA-A and HLA-B alleles for most subjects in the first cohort. HLA typing was unavailable for some donors at each locus, so association tests used only the typed subset. Linkage disequilibrium might explain the correlated functional status among segregating V segments, but an unknown experimental factor could not be excluded. Across donors, most TCR sequences were observed very rarely, whereas some public TCRs were present in many individuals. A few of the identified cytomegalovirus-associated TCR beta chains were confirmed in vitro to be specific for cytomegalovirus antigens. Because the 87-base-pair reads could not distinguish some IMGT-functional V segments, including TRBV6-2 and TRBV6-3, those segments were excluded. The study gave a list of some 150 TCR beta chains associated with cytomegalovirus. The presence/absence analyses assumed that sequencing depth was roughly uniform across donors, and that assumption may not be true. In a later analysis, the rate of TCR association differed among HLA loci, with DRB1 alleles having the most associated TCRs and HLA-C alleles having the fewest. In an earlier analysis of about 600 of the donors, most TCR beta V segments appeared in productive rearrangements about 87% or about 30% of the time, broadly matching IMGT annotations. A cluster of highly shared sequence variants was judged likely to represent a technical artifact of the sequencing pipeline. When HLA alleles, especially DR and DQ, strongly co-occurred, TCR associations were difficult to assign to individual alleles. In a later analysis, most CMV-associated TCR beta chains were found to appear HLA-restricted, with HLA associations seemingly driven largely by CMV exposure. V-gene and J-gene trimming of TCR beta chains was associated with a missense DCLRE1C variant in a later genetic analysis, and the association was replicated in an independent cohort. Compared with equally common non-associated chains, HLA-associated TCR beta chains in a later analysis were more clonally expanded and had lower generation probabilities. In both the original and validation cohorts, the classifier was reported to diagnose cytomegalovirus status with high specificity and sensitivity. Immune exposure information for the cohort was limited to CMV serostatus. This cohort had only TCR beta chains sequenced, and the lack of alpha or paired-chain data limited which features could be detected. In a later genetic analysis, fewer N-insertions in productive TCRs were reported among donors in an Asian-associated ancestry cluster than the roughly 640-donor mean. Specific HLA alleles were associated with roughly 16,000 TCR beta sequences at a false discovery rate of 0.05 in a later analysis. The authors suggested that the approach could potentially be extended to other disease states and immunological phenotypes.

Library construction relied on the immunoSEQ multiplex PCR assay. The multiplex PCR relied on a mix of 60 forward primers for TCR Vbeta segments and 13 reverse primers for TCR Jbeta segments. A multiplex PCR assay on genomic DNA amplified the CDR3 region of rearranged TCR beta genes. The amplified TCR beta libraries were sequenced on the Illumina HiSeq System as 87-base-pair reads. The paper's data handling went like this. Across the 670 or so repertoires, a later analysis counted tens of millions of unique TCR beta chains, roughly 11 million of which were shared by at least two donors. To remove PCR and sequencing errors, raw reads were error-corrected and collapsed into unique sequences using a nearest-neighbor algorithm that merged closely related sequences. V, D and J gene segments were assigned by aligning CDR3 sequences to IMGT reference sequences. For a sequence to be retained, at least a six-nucleotide match to both a V gene segment and a J gene segment was required. Rearrangements were called productive when the CDR3 lacked stop codons and stayed in frame with V and J; all others were non-productive. CDR3 was defined according to IMGT convention as the region running from the second conserved V-encoded cysteine to the conserved J-encoded phenylalanine. The earlier analysis of fewer than 750 of the donors excluded sequences that lacked an unambiguous match to a single V gene segment. An earlier analysis of 500 to 600 of the donors classified V segments as functional when productive rearrangements were above 56.7% and as segregating when the standard deviation between donors was above 5%. A statistical classification framework was built to diagnose cytomegalovirus status from the catalog of TCR beta chain sequences. A later analysis assigned V and J genes by comparing TCR nucleotide sequences with IMGT/GENE-DB human TR gene sequences. A later analysis assigned CDR3 sequences and most-parsimonious VDJ recombination scenarios with the TCRdist pipeline. In a later analysis, every TCR beta chain was defined by the combination of its CDR3 amino acid sequence and its V-gene family, and reads without a unique V-gene family were dropped. In a later analysis, some 600 highly shared, low-generation-probability nucleotide sequences were removed to address suspected cross-contamination and a sequencing artifact. A later analysis calculated a clonal expansion index for each public chain from normalized within-repertoire ranks of inferred template counts. In a later analysis, generation probabilities were computed using a VDJ recombination model fitted to out-of-frame rearrangements, and the results were checked against IGoR. Hypergeometric tests were used in a later analysis to score TCR-TCR, TCR-HLA and TCR-CMV co-occurrence, with a repertoire-size bias correction applied to the TCR pairs. In a later analysis, false discovery rates were estimated by permuting HLA or CMV assignments 20 times. In a later analysis, co-occurring TCRs were grouped using DBSCAN, and TCRdist sequence similarity was added for clustering within HLA-allele-positive subsets. Repertoires with fewer than 30,000 or more than 120,000 public chains, plus five repertoires with anomalous nucleotide sharing, were excluded from co-occurrence clustering. TCRdb obtained this table from immuneACCESS and retained in-frame rearrangements with V and J assigned. These tables miss some clones; where compared with another copy, unresolved V genes account for less than half of the shortfall, and the remainder is unexplained. V and J calls plus clone size are reproduced from that table; the DNA served to infer D and trimming. This sample's table carries about 140,000 clones. 2% to 2.5% of the sample is held by the ten biggest clonotypes.

In total, just over 650 healthy bone marrow donors made up the cohort. Cohort members were all nominally healthy when sampled, although unrecorded immune exposures were likely present. The donor tested CMV seronegative, placing the donor among the 350 or so seronegative members of the cohort. Each donor provided a peripheral blood sample, and peripheral blood mononuclear cells were used for TCR beta sequencing. Genomic DNA was extracted from the blood cell samples with the Qiagen DNeasy Blood Extraction Kit. To note about this clone: Its antigen target is currently unknown.

Inclusive of the bounding cysteine and phenylalanine, the CDR3 is 15 residues long. Only the CDR3 region is kept as DNA, spanning 45 bases read in frame from base 1. The germline V gene encodes CDR1 GTSNPN and CDR2 SVGIG (reference sequence). Trimming removed 2 bases from V and 0 bases from J, leaving 13 bases between the germline ends. The receptor was isolated from a woman aged 18 to 35 in good health and CMV-seronegative. The rearrangement joined TRBV30 to TRBJ1-1; the D gene cannot be named for sure. Sequencing was done on a sample of PBMCs. The nucleotides are TGTGCCTGGAGTCCACTAGGACGGGTGAACACTGAAGCTTTCTTT. Its amino acids are CAWSPLGRVNTEAFF.